The sequence of this T cell receptor beta chain was determined in a study of neurological immune-mediated disorders. Study results and limitations: The absence of any CDR3 amino acid sequence shared by expanded clones across subjects suggests that repertoires were private in all groups. Falling below healthy controls, multiple sclerosis showed the least TCR clonal expansion, while HTLV-1-associated myelopathy showed the most.

The cDNA came from 5'RACE with 10-nucleotide random UMIs. TCRdb reprocessed the 5' RACE reads with MiXCR, giving one entry per CDR3 protein. The sample gives approximately 89,000 distinct CDR3 sequences, about 13% of which show up once; roughly 4.8% is in the top ten. Time point noted: longitudinal time-point 2. Unsorted libraries were prepared from 2 million PBMCs that had been stored at -80 C. Comment on this clonotype: Its cognate antigen is unknown. One junction end disagrees with the germline gene, perhaps due to a read error.

This CDR3 spans 15 amino acids. CDR1 and CDR2 (germline): SGHRS, YFSETQ. This TCR derives from a female donor with HTLV-1-associated myelopathy (HAM/TSP). V is TRBV5-1 and J is TRBJ2-3; 7 positions agree with TRBD2. Sequenced input: PBMCs. The CDR3, as DNA: TGCGCCAGCAGAAGGACTAGAGGCTACACAGATTCGCAGTATTTT. This gives the protein CASRRTRGYTDSQYF.